The rows below give T cell receptor beta chains drawn from one sample of a study of shared clonotypes between healthy human individuals. Using immunoSEQ multiplex PCR, the repertoire was profiled, and TCRdb retains in-frame clones only, with some absent. The sample lists a few million clones; around nine tenths were seen once. Sample: naive CD4+ T cells sorted from blood. These receptors were obtained from a man aged 18 to 35 in good health. Each CDR3 is given with its conserved first and last residue. D genes are given only for firm matches. A clone size is listed for some rows: how often the clone was seen (once, few, many), or a class if it is expanded.

j_call | v_call | clone_size | d_call | cdr3_nt | cdr3_aa
TRBJ2-6 | TRBV12-5 | NA | NA | TGTGCTAGTGGTTTGACAACGAGGGGTCTCTCTTCTGGGGCCAACGTCCTGACTTTC | CASGLTTRGLSSGANVLTF
TRBJ2-5 | TRBV5-4 | NA | TRBD2 | TGTGCCAGCAGCTTTTCCGGGACTAGAGGAGAGACCCAGTACTTC | CASSFSGTRGETQYF
TRBJ1-4 | TRBV11-1 | once | NA | TGTGCCAGCAGCTTAAACTTAGGACCTCCAGGAAAACTGTTTTTT | CASSLNLGPPGKLFF
TRBJ1-2 | TRBV30 | NA | NA | TGTGCCTGGAGTGCAGGGATCTATGGCTACACCTTC | CAWSAGIYGYTF
TRBJ1-2 | TRBV5-1 | NA | TRBD1 | TGCGCCAGCAGCTGGACCGCCCAGGGGGAGGGAGGTTACACCTTC | CASSWTAQGEGGYTF
TRBJ2-7 | TRBV7-8 | NA | TRBD2 | TGTGCCAGCAGCTTAACTAGCGGGGGCCCCTCGACCTACGAGCAGTACTTC | CASSLTSGGPSTYEQYF
TRBJ2-7 | TRBV7-2 | once | TRBD1 | TGTGCCAGCAGCAGCCTACAGGGGGCATACGAGCAGTACTTC | CASSSLQGAYEQYF
TRBJ2-7 | TRBV6-5 | NA | NA | TGTGCCAGCAGCTCGTATTCAATCTACGAGCAGTACTTC | CASSSYSIYEQYF
TRBJ2-5 | TRBV10-3 | NA | NA | TGTGCCATCAGAGACCAAGAGACCCAGTACTTC | CAIRDQETQYF
TRBJ2-7 | TRBV5-1 | once | TRBD2 | TGCGCCAGCAGCTTGGCCTATTTCACTAGCGGGAATTCCTACGAGCAGTACTTC | CASSLAYFTSGNSYEQYF
TRBJ2-7 | TRBV18 | NA | TRBD1 | TGTGCCAGCTCACCACCGACAGGGGGCGGCACTTACGAGCAGTACTTC | CASSPPTGGGTYEQYF
TRBJ2-1 | TRBV7-6 | NA | NA | TGTGCCAGCAGCTCGGGTGGTAGGAATGAGCAGTTCTTC | CASSSGGRNEQFF
TRBJ2-2 | TRBV6-6 | NA | NA | TGTGCCAGCAGTTACGGCGACTCACTCACCGGGGAGCTGTTTTTT | CASSYGDSLTGELFF
TRBJ2-5 | TRBV5-1 | NA | NA | TGCGCCAGCAGCTTCTGGGGTGGCCAAGAGACCCAGTACTTC | CASSFWGGQETQYF
TRBJ2-5 | TRBV11-2 | NA | TRBD2 | TGTGCCAGCAGCTTACCAGGACTAGCGGGGGCCCAAGAGACCCAGTACTTC | CASSLPGLAGAQETQYF
TRBJ1-3 | TRBV6-6 | NA | NA | TGTGCCAGCAGTTACTCACCCGGTTCTGGAAACACCATATATTTT | CASSYSPGSGNTIYF
TRBJ2-1 | TRBV11-3 | NA | TRBD2 | TGTGCCAGCAGCTTTTTTAGCGGGGGGGGCTACAATGAGCAGTTCTTC | CASSFFSGGGYNEQFF
TRBJ1-1 | TRBV7-2 | NA | NA | TGTGCCAGCAGCTCTGGTGAGAAGAACACTGAAGCTTTCTTT | CASSSGEKNTEAFF
TRBJ1-2 | TRBV7-2 | NA | NA | TGTGCCAGCAGCCTTGGGCCCCGGAGGACCACCTTC | CASSLGPRRTTF
TRBJ1-1 | TRBV6-6 | few | NA | TGTGCCAGCACGGGTAACACTGAAGCTTTCTTT | CASTGNTEAFF
TRBJ1-5 | TRBV7-2 | NA | NA | TGTGCCAGCAGCCCCATCCCGGGCAATCAGCCCCAGCATTTT | CASSPIPGNQPQHF
TRBJ2-2 | TRBV7-9 | NA | TRBD2 | TGTGCCAGCAGCGACCCGGGACTAGCGTCCACCGGGGAGCTGTTTTTT | CASSDPGLASTGELFF
TRBJ2-7 | TRBV5-4 | NA | TRBD2 | TGTGCCAGCAGCTTGGCGGCGGGGGGCTACGAGCAGTACTTC | CASSLAAGGYEQYF
TRBJ2-7 | TRBV5-1 | NA | NA | TGCGCCAGCAGCTTAGGAGGGACTGGTATATACGAGCAGTACTTC | CASSLGGTGIYEQYF
TRBJ2-7 | TRBV6-5 | NA | TRBD2 | TGTGCCAGCAGTTCTCCCGGGACTAGCTACGAGCAGTACTTC | CASSSPGTSYEQYF
TRBJ1-1 | TRBV6-5 | NA | NA | TGTGCCAGCAGTCGAGACAGCAACACTGAAGCTTTCTTT | CASSRDSNTEAFF
TRBJ2-3 | TRBV5-1 | NA | NA | TGCGCCAGCAGCTTGGGAGGTACAGCCGGCACAGATACGCAGTATTTT | CASSLGGTAGTDTQYF
TRBJ2-1 | TRBV28 | NA | TRBD2 | TGTGCCAGCAGTCAGGGACTAGCGAACAATGAGCAGTTCTTC | CASSQGLANNEQFF
TRBJ1-5 | TRBV25-1 | NA | NA | TGTGCCAGCAGTGAACAGGGTAGCAATCAGCCCCAGCATTTT | CASSEQGSNQPQHF
TRBJ2-7 | TRBV6-6 | NA | NA | TGTGCCAGCATCGATCCTAGCGTTTCCTACGAGCAGTACTTC | CASIDPSVSYEQYF
TRBJ2-5 | TRBV5-1 | NA | TRBD2 | TGCGCCAGCAGCTGGGGGAGGGCTAGCATAAACCAAGAGACCCAGTACTTC | CASSWGRASINQETQYF
TRBJ2-3 | TRBV5-1 | NA | NA | TGCGCCAGCAGAGGGCACCAAAGCACAGATACGCAGTATTTT | CASRGHQSTDTQYF
TRBJ2-1 | TRBV10-3 | NA | TRBD2 | TGTGCCATCAGCTCGACTAGCGGGAACAACAATGAGCAGTTCTTC | CAISSTSGNNNEQFF
TRBJ1-1 | TRBV9 | NA | NA | TGTGCCAGTGCTAGGGGCGTCCTGAACACTGAAGCTTTCTTT | CASARGVLNTEAFF
TRBJ2-3 | TRBV7-2 | NA | NA | TGTGCCAGCAGCTGGGGCAGTAGCACAGATACGCAGTATTTT | CASSWGSSTDTQYF
TRBJ1-6 | TRBV28 | NA | NA | TGTGCCAGCAGTTTCATTCGGCCGGAGGGGGTTAGGGCCGGTTCACCCCTCCACTTT | CASSFIRPEGVRAGSPLHF
TRBJ1-4 | TRBV19 | NA | NA | TGTGCCAGTAGCGTCAATACCGAAAAACTGTTTTTT | CASSVNTEKLFF
TRBJ1-2 | TRBV10-3 | NA | NA | TGTGCCGTGTCCGGGACGGAAAACTATGGCTACACCTTC | CAVSGTENYGYTF
TRBJ2-1 | TRBV28 | NA | TRBD2 | TGTGCCAGTTTGGGAGGGACGTATTTCAATGAGCAGTTCTTC | CASLGGTYFNEQFF
TRBJ1-1 | TRBV19 | NA | NA | TGTGCCAGTAGGACAGCATATGAAGCTTTCTTT | CASRTAYEAFF